This TCR beta chain was identified during a study of T cells after yellow fever vaccination. Background on the study: Any fraction with a low cell number was prepared using SMART-Seq v4 Ultra Low Input. Whole-study results and caveats: Most clones from primary vaccination resurfaced after the booster (about 95% CD4, around 91% CD8). It was the secondary response that reached its peak faster, day 5 versus 15, but it was weaker.

On this clonotype: The antigen remains unidentified.

TCRdb ran MiXCR on the 5' RACE reads and lists one entry per CDR3 protein. In the table there are a few hundred thousand distinct CDR3 sequences, roughly 8.3% of which are singletons. The V and J ends lost 1 base and 1 base, in that order; junction bases with no gene match: 5. The CDR3 runs to 15 residues. Per the germline V gene, CDR1 is SQVTM and CDR2 is ANQGSEA. The origin of this receptor is a man aged 18 to 29 who received the YFV17D yellow fever vaccine. The chain recombines TRBV29-1 with TRBJ2-3, with 7 bases fitting TRBD2. Sequencing was performed on PBMCs, taken around 45 days after the first yellow fever vaccination. The CDR3 bases are TGCAGCGTTGAAGCGGGACGGGGGGGCACAGATACGCAGTATTTT. Protein: CSVEAGRGGTDTQYF.